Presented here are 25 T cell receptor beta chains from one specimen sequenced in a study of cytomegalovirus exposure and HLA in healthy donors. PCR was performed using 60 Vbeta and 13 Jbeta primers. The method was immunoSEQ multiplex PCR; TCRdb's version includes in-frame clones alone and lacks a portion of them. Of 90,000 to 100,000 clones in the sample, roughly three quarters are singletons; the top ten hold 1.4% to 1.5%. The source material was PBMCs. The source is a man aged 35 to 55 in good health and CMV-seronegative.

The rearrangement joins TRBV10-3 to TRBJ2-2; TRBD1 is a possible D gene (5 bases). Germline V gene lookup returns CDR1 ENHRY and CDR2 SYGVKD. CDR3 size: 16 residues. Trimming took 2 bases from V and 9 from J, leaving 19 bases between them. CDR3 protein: CAISEMIRQGTRELFF. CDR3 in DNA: TGTGCCATCAGTGAGATGATTCGGCAGGGTACCCGGGAGCTGTTTTTT.

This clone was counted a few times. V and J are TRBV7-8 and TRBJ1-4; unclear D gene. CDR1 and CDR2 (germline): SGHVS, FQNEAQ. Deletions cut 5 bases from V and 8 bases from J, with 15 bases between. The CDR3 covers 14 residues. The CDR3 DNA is TGTGCCAGCAGCACCGCCCGACAAAGGGAAAAACTGTTTTTT. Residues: CASSTARQREKLFF.

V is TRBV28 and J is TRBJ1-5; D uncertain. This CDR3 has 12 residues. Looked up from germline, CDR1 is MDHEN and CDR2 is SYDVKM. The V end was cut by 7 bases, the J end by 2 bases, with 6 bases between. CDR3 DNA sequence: TGTGCCAGCACCACGGGCAATCAGCCCCAGCATTTT. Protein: CASTTGNQPQHF.

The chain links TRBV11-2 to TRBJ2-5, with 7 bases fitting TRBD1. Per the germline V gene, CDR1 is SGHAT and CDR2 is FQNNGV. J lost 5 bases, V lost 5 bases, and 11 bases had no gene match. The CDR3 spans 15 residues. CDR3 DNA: TGTGCCAGCAGCCCCTCGAAGGGGGCCGGTGAGACCCAGTACTTC. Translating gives CASSPSKGAGETQYF.

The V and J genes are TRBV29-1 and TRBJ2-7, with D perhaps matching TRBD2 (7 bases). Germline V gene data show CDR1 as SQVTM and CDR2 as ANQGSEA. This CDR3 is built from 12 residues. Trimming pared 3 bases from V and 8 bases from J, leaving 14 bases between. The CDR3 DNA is TGCAGCGTTGAGGGGGGGGCTGGAAAGCAGTACTTC. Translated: CSVEGGAGKQYF.

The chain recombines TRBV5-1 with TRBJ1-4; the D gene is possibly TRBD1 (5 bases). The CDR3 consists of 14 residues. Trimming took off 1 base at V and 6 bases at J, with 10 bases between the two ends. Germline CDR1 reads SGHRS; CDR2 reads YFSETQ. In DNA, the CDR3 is TGCGCCAGCAGCTTGAGGGGCATCGATGAAAAACTGTTTTTT. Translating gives CASSLRGIDEKLFF.

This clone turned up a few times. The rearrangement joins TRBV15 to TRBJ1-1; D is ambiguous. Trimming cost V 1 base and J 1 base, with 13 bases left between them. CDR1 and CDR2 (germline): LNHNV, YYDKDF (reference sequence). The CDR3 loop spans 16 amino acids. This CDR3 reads CATSRAPGRGNTEAFF. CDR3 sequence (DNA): TGTGCCACCAGCAGAGCTCCCGGTCGAGGGAACACTGAAGCTTTCTTT.

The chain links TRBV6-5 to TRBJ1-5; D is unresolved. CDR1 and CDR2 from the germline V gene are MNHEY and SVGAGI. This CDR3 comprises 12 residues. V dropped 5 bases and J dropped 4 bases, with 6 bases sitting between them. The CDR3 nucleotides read TGTGCCAGCAGTCAAGCGAATCAGCCCCAGCATTTT. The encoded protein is CASSQANQPQHF.

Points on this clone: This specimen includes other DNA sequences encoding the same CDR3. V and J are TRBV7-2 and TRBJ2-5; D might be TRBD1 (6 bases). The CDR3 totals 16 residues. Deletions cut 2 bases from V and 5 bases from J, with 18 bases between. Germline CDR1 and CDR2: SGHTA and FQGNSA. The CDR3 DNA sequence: TGTGCCAGCAGCTTAAATAAGCAGGGGACACAGGAGACCCAGTACTTC. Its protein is CASSLNKQGTQETQYF.

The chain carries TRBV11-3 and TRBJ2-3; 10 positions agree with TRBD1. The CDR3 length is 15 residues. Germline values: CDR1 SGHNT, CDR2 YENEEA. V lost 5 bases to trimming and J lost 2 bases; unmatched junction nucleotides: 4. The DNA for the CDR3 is TGTGCCAGCAGCAGGGGACAGGGGCTCACAGATACGCAGTATTTT. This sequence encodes CASSRGQGLTDTQYF.

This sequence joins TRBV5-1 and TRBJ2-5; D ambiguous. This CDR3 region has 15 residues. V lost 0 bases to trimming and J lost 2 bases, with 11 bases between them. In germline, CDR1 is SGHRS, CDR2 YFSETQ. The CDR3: CASSLGDTRQETQYF. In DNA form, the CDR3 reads TGCGCCAGCAGCTTGGGAGATACCCGGCAAGAGACCCAGTACTTC.

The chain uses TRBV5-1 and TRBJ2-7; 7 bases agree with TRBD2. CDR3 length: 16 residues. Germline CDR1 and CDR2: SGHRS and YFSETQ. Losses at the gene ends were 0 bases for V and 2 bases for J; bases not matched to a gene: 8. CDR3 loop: CASSLDIGGTPYEQYF. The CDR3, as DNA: TGCGCCAGCAGCTTGGACATCGGGGGGACCCCCTACGAGCAGTACTTC.

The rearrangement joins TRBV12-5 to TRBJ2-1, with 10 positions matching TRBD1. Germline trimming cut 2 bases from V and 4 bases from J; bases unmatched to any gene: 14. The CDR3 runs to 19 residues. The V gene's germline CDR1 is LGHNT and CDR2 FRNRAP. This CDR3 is CASGLPGQGKLAAYNEQFF. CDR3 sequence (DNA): TGTGCTAGTGGTTTGCCGGGACAGGGGAAACTAGCGGCTTACAATGAGCAGTTCTTC.

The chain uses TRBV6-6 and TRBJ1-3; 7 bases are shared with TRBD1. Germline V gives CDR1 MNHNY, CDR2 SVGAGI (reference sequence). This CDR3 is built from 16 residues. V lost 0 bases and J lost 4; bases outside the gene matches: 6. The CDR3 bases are TGTGCCAGCAGTTACTCAGAACAGGGGACAGGAAACACCATATATTTT. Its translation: CASSYSEQGTGNTIYF.

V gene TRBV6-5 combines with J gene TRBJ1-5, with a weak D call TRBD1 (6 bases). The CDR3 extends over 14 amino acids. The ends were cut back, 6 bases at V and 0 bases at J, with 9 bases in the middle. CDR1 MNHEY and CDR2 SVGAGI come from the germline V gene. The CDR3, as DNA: TGTGCCAGCAGGGGACAAAATAGCAATCAGCCCCAGCATTTT. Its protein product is CASRGQNSNQPQHF.

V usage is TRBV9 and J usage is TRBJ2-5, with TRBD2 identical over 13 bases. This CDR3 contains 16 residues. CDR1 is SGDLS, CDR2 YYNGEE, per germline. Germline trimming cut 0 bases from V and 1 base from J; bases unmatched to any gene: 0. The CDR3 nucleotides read TGTGCCAGCAGCGTAGGACTAGCGGGGGGCCAAGAGACCCAGTACTTC. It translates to CASSVGLAGGQETQYF.

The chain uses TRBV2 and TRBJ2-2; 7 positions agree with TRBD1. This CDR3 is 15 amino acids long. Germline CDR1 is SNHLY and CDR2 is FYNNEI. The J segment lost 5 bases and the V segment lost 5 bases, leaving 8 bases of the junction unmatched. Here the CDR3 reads CASSLTRGNTGELFF. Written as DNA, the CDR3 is TGTGCCAGCAGTCTGACCAGGGGGAATACCGGGGAGCTGTTTTTT.

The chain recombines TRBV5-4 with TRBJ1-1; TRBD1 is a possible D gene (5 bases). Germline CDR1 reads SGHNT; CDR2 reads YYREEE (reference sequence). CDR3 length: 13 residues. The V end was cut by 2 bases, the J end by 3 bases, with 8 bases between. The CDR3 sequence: CASSFTRDTEAFF. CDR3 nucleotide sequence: TGTGCCAGCAGCTTCACCAGGGACACTGAAGCTTTCTTT.

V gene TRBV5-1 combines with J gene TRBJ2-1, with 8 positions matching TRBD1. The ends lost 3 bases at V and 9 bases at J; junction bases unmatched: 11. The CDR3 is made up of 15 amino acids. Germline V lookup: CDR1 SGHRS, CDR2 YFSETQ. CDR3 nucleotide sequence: TGCGCCAGCAGCTCAGGGGGCCTGGGAGCTAGTGAGCAGTTCTTC. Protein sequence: CASSSGGLGASEQFF. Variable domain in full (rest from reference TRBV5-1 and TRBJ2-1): KAGVTQTPRYLIKTRGQQVTLSCSPISGHRSVSWYQQTPGQGLQFLFEYFSETQRNKGNFPGRFSGRQFSNSRSEMNVSTLELGDSALYLCASSSGGLGASEQFFGPGTRLTVL.

CDR3 DNA: TGTGCCAGCACCCGGACAGGGAACACTGAAGCTTTCTTT. Translation: CASTRTGNTEAFF. The V gene is TRBV6-5, the J gene TRBJ1-1, with TRBD1 identical over 7 bases. The CDR3 is 13 residues long. Trimming took 7 bases from V and 1 from J; bases not matched to a gene: 3. Germline CDR1 MNHEY, CDR2 SVGAGI.

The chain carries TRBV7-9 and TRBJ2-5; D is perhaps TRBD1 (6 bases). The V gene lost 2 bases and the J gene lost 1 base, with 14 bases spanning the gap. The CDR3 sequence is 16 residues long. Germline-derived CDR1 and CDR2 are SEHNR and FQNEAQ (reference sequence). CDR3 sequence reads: CASSLRLGHTQETQYF. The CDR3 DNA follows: TGTGCCAGCAGCTTACGTCTGGGACACACCCAAGAGACCCAGTACTTC. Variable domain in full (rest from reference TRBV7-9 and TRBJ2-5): DTGVSQNPRHKITKRGQNVTFRCDPISEHNRLYWYRQTLGQGPEFLTYFQNEAQLEKSRLLSDRFSAERPKGSFSTLEIQRTEQGDSAMYLCASSLRLGHTQETQYFGPGTRLLVL.

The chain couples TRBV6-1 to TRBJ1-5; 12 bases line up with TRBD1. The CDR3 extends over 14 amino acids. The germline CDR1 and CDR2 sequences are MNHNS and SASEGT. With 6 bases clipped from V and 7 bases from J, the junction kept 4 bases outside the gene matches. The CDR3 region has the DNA TGTGCCAGCAGGGGGACAGGGGGCGGGCAGCCCCAGCATTTT. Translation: CASRGTGGGQPQHF.

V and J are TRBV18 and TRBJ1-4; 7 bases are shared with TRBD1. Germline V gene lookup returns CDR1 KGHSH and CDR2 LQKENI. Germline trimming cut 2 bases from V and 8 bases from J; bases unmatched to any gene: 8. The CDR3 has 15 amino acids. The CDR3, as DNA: TGTGCCAGCTCACCAAGGCCAGGGGGTGTCGAAAAACTGTTTTTT. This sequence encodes CASSPRPGGVEKLFF. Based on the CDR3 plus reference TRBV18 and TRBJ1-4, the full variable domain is NAGVMQNPRHLVRRRGQEARLRCSPMKGHSHVYWYRQLPEEGLKFMVYLQKENIIDESGMPKERFSAEFPKEGPSILRIQQVVRGDSAAYFCASSPRPGGVEKLFFGSGTQLSVL.

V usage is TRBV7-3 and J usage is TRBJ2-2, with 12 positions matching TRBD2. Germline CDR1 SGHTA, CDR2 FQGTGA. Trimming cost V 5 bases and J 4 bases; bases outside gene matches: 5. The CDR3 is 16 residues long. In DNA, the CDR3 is TGTGCCAGCAGCCGCGGGGGACTAGCGGGCACCGGGGAGCTGTTTTTT. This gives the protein CASSRGGLAGTGELFF.

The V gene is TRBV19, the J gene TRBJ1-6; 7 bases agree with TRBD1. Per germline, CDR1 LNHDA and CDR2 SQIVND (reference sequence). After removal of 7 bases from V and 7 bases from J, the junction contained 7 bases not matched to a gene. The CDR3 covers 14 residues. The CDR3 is CASKVGTANSPLHF. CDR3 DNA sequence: TGTGCCAGTAAGGTTGGGACAGCCAATTCACCCCTCCACTTT.